In this sample, the clone carrying this T cell receptor (beta chain) turned up once. Its matching antigen is unknown. The CDR3 runs to 15 residues. V gave up 5 bases and J gave up 5 bases, with 16 bases separating them. Germline V CDR1 and CDR2: SGHVS, FNYEAQ. This sample is part of a study of long-term antiretroviral therapy in people with HIV. The study, taken as a whole, reports: Older ART regimens were possibly in use when the blood was collected between the mid-2000s and the late 2010s. Subsequent to ART, diversity was augmented yet persisted below that of transplant donor controls.

Survey level was the resolution at which the v3.0 immunoSEQ assay ran. Sequencing aimed to cover about 40,000-50,000 T-cell genomes per sample. Clones were sequenced by immunoSEQ multiplex PCR, and TCRdb holds only the in-frame ones, with some missing. The sample yields fewer than 25,000 clones, around 87% seen once. The starting material was unsorted PBMCs, obtained approximately 2.5 years after starting antiretroviral therapy. The rearrangement uses TRBV7-6 and TRBJ2-1; weak D call: TRBD2 (6 bases). The receptor's source is a woman in her 50s with HIV. CDR3 DNA: TGTGCCAGCAGCGGCCGGGAGACGGGACACAATGAGCAGTTCTTC. Protein sequence: CASSGRETGHNEQFF.